These 19 T cell receptor beta chains were sequenced from one sample in a study of identical twins. MiXCR, run by TCRdb on the 5' RACE reads, gives a single entry per CDR3 protein. Seen here are about 530,000 distinct CDR3 sequences, roughly 15% observed once, and the top ten hold about 0.47%. These same data were also listed under a study on yellow fever vaccine responses in identical twins.

Sequenced material: CD4+ T cells sorted from blood. These receptors were collected from a young woman in good health.

The table lists this clonotype with many counts. J is TRBJ1-6 and V is TRBV7-8; 7 nucleotides agree with TRBD1. CDR3 size: 15 residues. The V and J ends lost 3 bases and 8 bases, in that order; junction bases with no gene match: 7. The V gene's germline CDR1 is SGHVS and CDR2 FQNEAQ. The CDR3 nucleotides are TGTGCCAGCAGCTTCCGGGACAGCTTTGATTCACCCCTCCACTTT. This gives the protein CASSFRDSFDSPLHF.

This clonotype was recorded at least ten times. The chain is built from TRBV4-1 and TRBJ2-7; D tentatively fits TRBD1 or TRBD2 (5 bases each). Germline-derived CDR1 and CDR2 are MGHRA and YSYEKL. This CDR3 spans 15 amino acids. V lost 3 bases and J lost 4, with 16 bases in between. CDR3 in amino acids: CASSQGLTRGYEQYF. The CDR3 region has the DNA TGCGCCAGCAGCCAGGGGTTAACTAGGGGTTACGAGCAGTACTTC.

This clonotype occurred many times. The chain combines TRBV11-3 with TRBJ2-1, with D uncertain. Germline CDR1 is SGHNT and CDR2 is YENEEA. The CDR3 is 12 residues long. V lost 1 base, J lost 8 bases, and 6 bases lay in between. CDR3 nucleotides: TGTGCCAGCAGCTTAGTTTGGCATGAGCAGTTCTTC. This sequence encodes CASSLVWHEQFF.

This clonotype has ten or more counts. This sequence joins TRBV12-3 or TRBV12-4 and TRBJ2-1; weak D call: TRBD2 (6 bases). The V and J ends lost 3 bases and 4 bases respectively, with 13 bases between them. CDR3 size: 15 residues. CDR3 sequence (DNA): TGTGCCAGCAGTTTTAGCGGAGATCGGTACAATGAGCAGTTCTTC. Translation: CASSFSGDRYNEQFF.

The chain employs TRBV29-1 and TRBJ2-5; maybe TRBD2 (6 bases). V lost 4 bases and J lost 1, with 19 bases in between. Germline-derived CDR1 and CDR2 are SQVTM and ANQGSEA. CDR3 length equals 16 residues. The CDR3 loop reads CSVAFRLAKPQETQYF. CDR3 coding DNA: TGCAGCGTTGCTTTTCGGCTAGCGAAGCCCCAAGAGACCCAGTACTTC.

This clonotype appeared a few times. The chain couples TRBV20-1 to TRBJ1-4; D is possibly TRBD1 (6 bases). The germline V gene encodes CDR1 DFQATT and CDR2 SNEGSKA (reference sequence). The V end lost 5 bases, the J end lost 7 bases, and 11 bases lay between the germline ends. The CDR3 contains 12 residues. CDR3 loop: CSALRQVEKLFF. Here the CDR3 DNA reads TGCAGTGCTCTCAGACAGGTTGAAAAACTGTTTTTT.

The CDR3 reads CASSVRGSTNTEAFF. CDR3 sequence (DNA): TGTGCCAGCAGCGTACGGGGCTCGACCAACACTGAAGCTTTCTTT. The rearrangement uses TRBV7-2 and TRBJ1-1; D is possibly TRBD1 (5 bases). Per the germline V gene, CDR1 is SGHTA and CDR2 is FQGNSA. V was shortened by 5 bases and J by 2 bases, with 15 bases between the two germline ends. CDR3 size: 15 residues. Combining the CDR3 with reference TRBV7-2 and TRBJ1-1 gives the whole variable domain GAGVSQSPSNKVTEKGKDVELRCDPISGHTALYWYRQSLGQGLEFLIYFQGNSAPDKSGLPSDRFSAERTGGSVSTLTIQRTQQEDSAVYLCASSVRGSTNTEAFFGQGTRLTVV.

This clonotype was counted ten times or more. The chain combines TRBV5-1 with TRBJ2-1; 7 bases fit TRBD2. The CDR3 is made up of 14 amino acids. J was trimmed by 6 bases and V by 5 bases; bases with no gene match: 8. Germline V gene data show CDR1 as SGHRS and CDR2 as YFSETQ. DNA for the CDR3: TGCGCCAGCAGGTCGGTAGCGGGTGCCAATGAGCAGTTCTTC. It codes for CASRSVAGANEQFF.

This clonotype was seen a few times. This sequence joins TRBV11-1 and TRBJ1-1; D is undetermined. CDR3 length: 12 residues. Trimming shortened V by 1 base and J by 6 bases, and 6 bases separated the two germline ends. Germline-derived CDR1 and CDR2 are SGHAT and FQDESV (reference sequence). The CDR3 DNA sequence: TGTGCCAGCAGCTTAGTCGACCCTGAAGCTTTCTTT. Residues: CASSLVDPEAFF.

This clonotype was picked up a small number of times. This chain uses TRBV11-2 with TRBJ1-1; TRBD1 agrees at 10 bases. Trimming removed 10 bases from V and 5 bases from J; junction bases left unmatched: 10. The CDR3 is 14 amino acids. The germline CDR1 and CDR2 sequences are SGHAT and FQNNGV. In DNA form, the CDR3 reads TGTGCCACCAGGACAGGGGGAACGAGGACTGAAGCTTTCTTT. Translated: CATRTGGTRTEAFF.

This clonotype was counted many times. The chain is built from TRBV5-6 and TRBJ2-3, with a weak D call TRBD2 (6 bases). Trimming left V 1 base short and J 2 bases short, with 8 bases between. In germline, CDR1 is SGHDT, CDR2 YYEEEE. The CDR3 runs to 14 residues. For the CDR3, the DNA is TGTGCCAGCAGCTTGCGGGGGAACACAGATACGCAGTATTTT. Translation gives CASSLRGNTDTQYF.

This sequence joins TRBV7-9 and TRBJ2-3; D is perhaps TRBD1 (5 bases). The CDR3 is 15 residues long. The germline V gene has CDR1 SEHNR and CDR2 FQNEAQ (reference sequence). The germline V and J ends were trimmed by 4 bases and 4 bases, with 15 bases remaining between them. The CDR3 region has the DNA TGTGCCAGCAGCTACAGGACCTTGGTAGCAGATACGCAGTATTTT. It encodes CASSYRTLVADTQYF.

This chain connects TRBV20-1 to TRBJ2-1, with 11 positions matching TRBD2. CDR1 and CDR2 (germline): DFQATT, SNEGSKA (reference sequence). The length of the CDR3 is 18 residues. V gave up 1 base and J gave up 3 bases; unmatched junction bases: 11. CDR3 coding DNA: TGCAGTGCTAGAGGCCTGGGACTAGCGGAGGACCACTACAATGAGCAGTTCTTC. It translates to CSARGLGLAEDHYNEQFF.

This clonotype was seen many times. V usage is TRBV6-5 and J usage is TRBJ1-5; D may be TRBD1 (6 bases). The ends were cut back, 3 bases at V and 0 bases at J, with 15 bases in the middle. The CDR3 loop spans 17 amino acids. The germline CDR1 and CDR2 sequences are MNHEY and SVGAGI. Written as DNA, the CDR3 is TGTGCCAGCAGTTATTCAAGGGGGGGACCTAGCAATCAGCCCCAGCATTTT. Translating gives CASSYSRGGPSNQPQHF.

This clonotype is a singleton in its sample. The J gene is TRBJ1-3, the V gene TRBV5-1; TRBD1 might be the D (6 bases). The germline gives CDR1 SGHRS, CDR2 YFSETQ. With 4 bases removed from V and 0 bases from J, the gap between germline ends came to 17 bases. This CDR3 contains 17 residues. The CDR3 is CASSVTSRGYSGNTIYF. The CDR3 bases are TGCGCCAGCAGCGTGACGAGTAGGGGGTACTCTGGAAACACCATATATTTT.

This clonotype has a handful of counts. The chain joins TRBV2 to TRBJ2-5; D not certain. CDR3 length: 14 residues. Germline CDR1 reads SNHLY; CDR2 reads FYNNEI. Trimming removed 3 bases from V and 1 base from J, with 9 bases in between. CDR3 coding DNA: TGTGCCAGCAGTGACGAGCTCCCCCAAGAGACCCAGTACTTC. Its protein is CASSDELPQETQYF.

The chain has TRBV6-1 and TRBJ2-1; the D gene is possibly TRBD1 (6 bases). The germline V and J ends were trimmed by 5 bases and 15 bases, with 14 bases remaining between them. Germline CDR1 reads MNHNS; CDR2 reads SASEGT. The CDR3 is 11 residues long. CDR3 loop: CASSTGWMPFF. The CDR3 DNA follows: TGTGCCAGCAGTACAGGGTGGATGCCGTTCTTC.

This sequence joins TRBV6-1 and TRBJ1-1; D gene ambiguous. This CDR3 has 13 amino acids. Germline V gene sequence: CDR1 MNHNS, CDR2 SASEGT. Trimming pared 4 bases from V and 6 bases from J, leaving 12 bases between. CDR3: CASSVPGIAEAFF. In DNA form, the CDR3 reads TGTGCCAGCAGTGTGCCAGGCATAGCTGAAGCTTTCTTT.

This chain connects TRBV18 to TRBJ2-7; 14 bases match TRBD2. The CDR3 totals 16 residues. The ends lost 3 bases at V and 5 bases at J; junction bases unmatched: 6. Germline values: CDR1 KGHSH, CDR2 LQKENI. CDR3 region: CASSPGLAGARHEQYF. CDR3 sequence (DNA): TGTGCCAGCTCACCGGGACTAGCGGGAGCAAGGCACGAGCAGTACTTC.